Following are 13 T cell receptor beta chains from one sample sequenced in a study of blood T cells in healthy people across ages. Sample-barcoded 5' priming and a J-beta primer mix drove a second PCR of 7 to 11 cycles. TCRdb called the 5' RACE reads again in MiXCR, with one record for every CDR3 protein. The sample includes some 790,000 distinct CDR3 sequences, 29% seen only once; the top ten take around a sixth. Source material: blood. The receptor set was obtained from a woman older than 75 in good health.

Only a few counts were recorded for this clonotype. Since a much larger clone is just one base distant, this may be a read error. The gene calls are TRBV7-2 and TRBJ2-1, with TRBD1 matching 10 bases. The J segment lost 9 bases and the V segment lost 4 bases, leaving 9 bases of the junction unmatched. CDR1 is SGHTA and CDR2 is FQGNSA in the germline V gene. The CDR3 sequence is 15 residues long. DNA of the CDR3: TGTGCCAGCAGCTGGCGGGACAGGGGCAGACGTGAGCAGTTCTTC. It encodes CASSWRDRGRREQFF. The whole variable domain, remainder taken from reference TRBV7-2 and TRBJ2-1, is GAGVSQSPSNKVTEKGKDVELRCDPISGHTALYWYRQSLGQGLEFLIYFQGNSAPDKSGLPSDRFSAERTGGSVSTLTIQRTQQEDSAVYLCASSWRDRGRREQFFGPGTRLTVL.

At least ten counts were recorded for this clonotype. The chain employs TRBV7-2 and TRBJ2-3; 7 bases match TRBD2. The germline gives CDR1 SGHTA, CDR2 FQGNSA. The CDR3 runs 16 residues. The V gene end was trimmed by 3 bases and the J gene end by 0 bases; junction bases not matched to a gene: 6. The DNA of the CDR3 is TGTGCCAGCAGCTTGGGGGGGGGATATAGCACAGATACGCAGTATTTT. Translating gives CASSLGGGYSTDTQYF.

This clonotype came up many times. The J gene is TRBJ2-7, the V gene TRBV6-1; 7 bases map to TRBD1. The CDR3 loop spans 15 amino acids. The V and J ends lost 8 bases and 7 bases, in that order; junction bases with no gene match: 17. Germline V CDR1 and CDR2: MNHNS, SASEGT. CDR3 bases: TGTGCCAGCTCCCCTCCACAGGGGTACCCGGGAGAGCAGTACTTC. The encoded protein is CASSPPQGYPGEQYF.

The rearrangement joins TRBV6-2 or TRBV6-3 to TRBJ2-5, with 7 positions matching TRBD1. Per germline, CDR1 MNHEY and CDR2 SVGEGT. The CDR3 is 15 amino acids. J was trimmed by 11 bases and V by 5 bases; bases with no gene match: 17. The CDR3: CASSPTRTGYNEQYF. In DNA form, the CDR3 reads TGTGCCAGCAGTCCAACCCGGACAGGATACAATGAGCAGTACTTC.

This clonotype was observed a handful of times. CDR3 bases: TGTGCCATCTCGCCCAACACTGAAGCTTTCTTT. Translation: CAISPNTEAFF. This sequence joins TRBV7-9 and TRBJ1-1; unclear D gene. Germline assignment: CDR1 SEHNR and CDR2 FQNEAQ (reference sequence). The CDR3 covers 11 residues. The germline V and J ends were trimmed by 10 bases and 2 bases, with 8 bases remaining between them.

With regard to this clonotype: The junction departs from germline at one end; a sequencing error may be responsible. This chain uses TRBV7-2 with TRBJ2-1; D is perhaps TRBD1 (6 bases). The germline V gene encodes CDR1 SGHTA and CDR2 FQGNSA. This CDR3 is built from 17 residues. The DNA of the CDR3 is TGTGCCAGCAACCCAACCCGGACAGCGTTCTCCTACAATGGGCAGTTCTTC. This codes for CASNPTRTAFSYNGQFF.

This clonotype has ten or more counts. The rearrangement links TRBV6-2 or TRBV6-3 to TRBJ2-5, with D unresolved. Trimming removed 1 base at V and 5 bases at J, with 14 bases between. The CDR3 length is 15 residues. Germline-derived CDR1 and CDR2 are MNHEY and SVGEGT. CDR3 nucleotides: TGTGCCAGCAGTTACTGGTCAGTGGTGGGGGAGACCCAGTACTTC. This gives the protein CASSYWSVVGETQYF.

This clonotype was seen repeatedly, ten times or more. This chain connects TRBV28 to TRBJ2-1, with a possible D match to TRBD2 (5 bases). Trimming removed 5 bases at V and 3 bases at J, with 17 bases between. The germline V gene has CDR1 MDHEN and CDR2 SYDVKM. This CDR3 spans 16 amino acids. The CDR3 region has the DNA TGTGCCAGCAGTCCCGGAGGAGGTGCAGGCTACAATGAGCAGTTCTTC. It encodes CASSPGGGAGYNEQFF. The full variable domain, completed using reference TRBV28 and TRBJ2-1, is DVKVTQSSRYLVKRTGEKVFLECVQDMDHENMFWYRQDPGLGLRLIYFSYDVKMKEKGDIPEGYSVSREKKERFSLILESASTNQTSMYLCASSPGGGAGYNEQFFGPGTRLTVL.

This clonotype was seen a handful of times. V is TRBV30 and J is TRBJ1-2; D call uncertain. CDR3 size: 11 residues. Trimming took off 2 bases at V and 7 bases at J, with 8 bases between the two ends. The germline V gene has CDR1 GTSNPN and CDR2 SVGIG (reference sequence). The DNA for the CDR3 is TGTGCCTGGAGTAGTAACGCTGGCTACACCTTC. It encodes CAWSSNAGYTF.

This clonotype was observed many times. V gene TRBV20-1 combines with J gene TRBJ1-2, with D unresolved. Trimming cost V 5 bases and J 4 bases, with 8 bases left between them. The CDR3 loop spans 11 amino acids. Germline CDR1 reads DFQATT; CDR2 reads SNEGSKA (reference sequence). CDR3 bases: TGCAGTGCTTGGGTTAGCTATGGCTACACCTTC. This gives the protein CSAWVSYGYTF.

The chain employs TRBV20-1 and TRBJ2-1, with TRBD2 matching over 12 bases. The CDR3 totals 15 residues. The germline V gene has CDR1 DFQATT and CDR2 SNEGSKA (reference sequence). Unmatched junction bases numbered 9, after V lost 5 bases and J lost 7 bases. The CDR3 region is CSAVSSGGVQNEQFF. The CDR3 DNA follows: TGCAGTGCTGTTTCTAGCGGGGGGGTGCAGAATGAGCAGTTCTTC.

This clonotype was found a few times. An end of the junction differs from the germline gene, which may be a read error. J is TRBJ2-6 and V is TRBV5-1, with TRBD1 as a possible D gene (5 bases). CDR3 length: 16 amino acids. The germline V gene has CDR1 SGHRS and CDR2 YFSETQ. CDR3 nucleotide sequence: TGCGCCAGCAGCTTGGTTGTAGGAGTTGGGGCCAGCGTCCTGACTTTC. Amino acid sequence: CASSLVVGVGASVLTF.

The J gene is TRBJ2-1, the V gene TRBV12-3 or TRBV12-4; D is ambiguous. CDR3 size: 14 residues. The V end was cut by 3 bases, the J end by 9 bases, with 15 bases between. CDR3 in amino acids: CASSFGQPTSEQFF. CDR3 in DNA: TGTGCCAGCAGTTTTGGGCAGCCAACCTCTGAGCAGTTCTTC.